The rows below give T cell receptor beta chains drawn from one sample of a study of T cell responses to AZD1222 COVID-19 vaccine. Measured with immunoSEQ multiplex PCR; TCRdb has only the in-frame clones, and not every one. The sample carries more than 100,000 clones, roughly 88% recorded once. The starting material was peripheral blood, obtained on day 0 of AZD1222 vaccination. Receptors were obtained from an adult in good health. Both conserved end residues are part of each CDR3. The D gene is left open where the match is weak.

j_call d_call v_call cdr3_aa
TRBJ1-2 TRBD1 TRBV5-1 CASSLQGPGYTF
TRBJ2-1 TRBD2 TRBV3-1/TRBV3-2 CASSFTGTGGLNEQFF
TRBJ2-5 TRBD1 TRBV6-5 CASSTRDRGEETQYF
TRBJ2-2 NA TRBV7-2 CASSLGRGLQDTGELFF
TRBJ1-5 NA TRBV20-1 CSASNGQGYSNQPQHF
TRBJ1-2 NA TRBV6-5 CASSYTLQGNYGYTF
TRBJ1-1 NA TRBV19 CASIRRRVGNTEAFF
TRBJ1-3 TRBD1 TRBV9 CASSARQGSGNTIYF
TRBJ2-2 TRBD1 TRBV19 CASMVQGGTGELFF
TRBJ1-5 TRBD1 TRBV18 CASSLGRQGLGNQPQHF
TRBJ2-2 TRBD2 TRBV7-6 CASSLRLAGGRNTGELFF
TRBJ1-1 TRBD1 TRBV18 CASSPPTGGGTEAFF
TRBJ1-6 NA TRBV12-5 CASGLEQNSPLHF
TRBJ1-2 TRBD1 TRBV18 CASSQLDRDGYTF
TRBJ2-1 TRBD1 TRBV19 CASTMMGQPFSSYNEQFF
TRBJ2-1 NA TRBV5-5 CASSLTQVLEQFF
TRBJ1-5 NA TRBV9 CASSVGARDSNQPQHF
TRBJ2-3 NA TRBV10-3 CAAGEAKITDTQYF
TRBJ1-2 TRBD1 TRBV5-1 CASRSSAGGNYGYTF
TRBJ1-1 NA TRBV11-1 CASSLQGNTEAFF
TRBJ2-5 NA TRBV7-6 CASSPRDGVELKGTQYF
TRBJ1-2 NA TRBV5-5 CASSSGTLLGYTF
TRBJ2-1 NA TRBV11-2 CASSLMENYNEQFF
TRBJ2-3 TRBD2 TRBV18 CASSSSERGAVTDTQYF
TRBJ2-7 TRBD1 TRBV5-1 CASSAGQGYEQYF
TRBJ1-2 TRBD1 TRBV27 CASSLGTGSYGYTF
TRBJ1-4 NA TRBV18 CASSPPMGAVNEKLFF
TRBJ1-2 TRBD1 TRBV11-3 CASSLVRGFYGYTF
TRBJ2-3 TRBD1 TRBV6-4 CASSESPGQGSSTDTQYF
TRBJ2-7 NA TRBV7-2 CASSLETAGLGYEQYF
TRBJ1-4 NA TRBV5-1 CASSPSGGTTNEKLFF
TRBJ1-2 NA TRBV19 CASSIGTTYGYTF
TRBJ2-4 TRBD2 TRBV7-2 CASREGLAGDLAKNIQYF
TRBJ2-5 NA TRBV4-1 CASSQDSEETQYF
TRBJ1-5 TRBD1 TRBV11-1 CASSLTGDQPQHF
TRBJ2-3 TRBD2 TRBV3-1/TRBV3-2 CASSPNSGGTDTQYF
TRBJ1-4 NA TRBV5-4 CASSLAPELATNEKLFF
TRBJ1-1 NA TRBV19 CASREGGRRSEAFF
TRBJ1-1 NA TRBV18 CASSPPGAGVEAFF
TRBJ1-3 TRBD1 TRBV5-4 CASSPRQGRWGNTIYF
TRBJ1-1 NA TRBV10-3 CAISESSGNRVGAFF
TRBJ1-2 TRBD1 TRBV14 CASSQGGDRHFYGYTF
TRBJ1-2 NA TRBV7-4 CASSLVQQGGYGYTF
TRBJ2-3 NA TRBV5-1 CASSATPVTDTQYF
TRBJ1-2 NA TRBV21-1 CASSKEGQGTRGYTF
TRBJ1-5 NA TRBV5-5 CASSLDRQINQPQHF
TRBJ2-5 TRBD2 TRBV6-5 CASSRSGGQETQYF
TRBJ2-1 TRBD2 TRBV7-2 CASSRTSPPDEQFF
TRBJ1-6 TRBD1 TRBV9 CASSVSTGTGYSPLHF
TRBJ2-3 TRBD2 TRBV5-1 CASSLRLAGGPSTDTQYF
TRBJ1-5 NA TRBV12-5 CASSVGVGNQPQHF
TRBJ2-2 TRBD1 TRBV9 CASSVRTGFTGELFF
TRBJ2-1 TRBD2 TRBV10-3 CAITPGLAGNEQFF
TRBJ2-1 TRBD2 TRBV6-1 CASSERVAGGLIQFF
TRBJ1-1 TRBD1 TRBV18 CASSPPGRGGTEAFF
TRBJ1-5 TRBD1 TRBV5-6 CASSLMDRAGGPQHF
TRBJ1-2 NA TRBV6-2/TRBV6-3 CASSLTPNSYGYTF
TRBJ1-6 NA TRBV6-5 CASSLSGTRESPLHF
TRBJ2-1 TRBD2 TRBV6-2/TRBV6-3 CASSAGTSGKDEQFF